This TCR beta chain was captured by sequencing in a study of PD-1 blockade in classical Hodgkin lymphoma (TCRdb year 2020). A note on the overall study: Nivolumab dosing was 3 mg/kg intravenously every 2 weeks, continuing until either disease progression or unacceptable toxicity. To define a peripheral blood immune signature of response to PD-1 blockade in classical Hodgkin lymphoma, the study combined TCR beta sequencing with CyTOF.

What the work shows at the level of the full study, not this receptor alone: Lower diversity was seen in patients whose nivolumab began less than 1 year after ASCT, and these patients were left out of later analyses so that immune reconstitution would not confound the results. Among trial patients, those achieving complete response had baseline diversity similar to that of newly diagnosed patients, while diversity was significantly lower in partial responders and progressors. By C4D1, a significant rise was seen in CD4+ TCR diversity but not in CD8+ TCR diversity (p=0.0027 vs p=0.16), and the rise was most apparent among complete responders (p=0.02). The study was restricted to a single clinical trial cohort, and the causes of repertoire differences, possibly disease activity or prior therapy, were left undefined. Baseline TCR diversity was reported to be lower in newly diagnosed patients than in healthy donors and to be lower still in relapsed/refractory patients.

This clone has a single count. There is no known antigen for this receptor. No base qualities exist here, and no much larger clone lies one base off it. The Qiagen DNeasy kit was used to extract genomic DNA from unsorted PBMCs and from the negatively selected CD4+ and CD8+ fractions. Amplification of TCR beta CDR3 regions was done by immunoSEQ multiplex PCR with primers that anneal to V and J segments. A synthetic immune receptor repertoire was used to minimize amplification bias, and remaining bias was computationally removed after sequencing. In the authors' own workflow: Repertoire diversity was quantified as the Shannon entropy index using custom Python scripts. The unsorted, CD4+ and CD8+ repertoires were each analyzed separately, with the exception of combined analyses, where CD4+ and CD8+ sequences were merged in silico. Clonal expansion was defined as at least a 2-fold frequency increase after treatment relative to C1D1, with a pseudocount of 0.5 for undetected baseline clones. Singleton clones were defined as clones with 0 or 1 copy at C1D1, and non-singleton clones were defined as clones with 2 or more copies. Clones expanded in unsorted samples were annotated as CD4+, CD8+ or unknown by matching protein sequences in sorted samples from the same patient. Diversity changes from C1D1 to C4D1 were tested in paired samples using Wilcoxon tests. The immuneACCESS repertoire file appears here via TCRdb, limited to in-frame rearrangements. These files lack a portion of the clones; in checked studies, under half of the deficit traces to unresolved V genes, and the cause of the others is not known. V and J calls and clone size are as listed in that table; D and trimming were resolved from the DNA. Recorded for this sample are over 50,000 clones; about 85% of them occurred a single time. The leading ten clones occupy 15% to 20% of the sample.

The germline V and J ends show losses of 2 bases and 5 bases respectively, and no gene match explains 7 bases of the junction. The CDR3 measures 16 amino acids from cysteine to phenylalanine. Kept here is only the CDR3 DNA, which spans 48 bases and is read in frame from base 1. Based on the germline V gene, the CDR1 and CDR2 sequences are SGHTA and FQGNSA. Reading the label with the study, this specimen's time point is: cycle 1 day 1 (C1D1), immediately before nivolumab initiation. Every trial patient had relapsed after autologous stem cell transplantation, and cohorts A, B and C differed in prior brentuximab vedotin exposure. The trial cohort was composed of roughly 60 patients with relapsed/refractory classical Hodgkin lymphoma, for whom complete response, partial response or progressive disease was recorded as best overall response. In the multi-cohort phase II CheckMate 205 trial, trial patients received single-agent nivolumab. Best overall response was determined by an independent review committee according to the 2007 International Working Group response criteria. Trial PBMCs were obtained immediately prior to nivolumab initiation (C1D1) and on therapy at cycle 2 day 1 and cycle 4 day 1. After peripheral blood was drawn into 8 mL Vacutainer Cell Preparation Tubes, PBMCs were isolated by centrifugation and then cryopreserved.

The clonotype comes from a human donor with classical Hodgkin lymphoma. The material sequenced was peripheral blood mononuclear cells (PBMCs), taken at baseline. The chain employs TRBV7-2 and TRBJ2-5, and 11 junction bases match TRBD2. The nucleotides read TGTGCCAGCAGCTTAAGTATAGCGGGAGGGCAGGAGACCCAGTACTTC. Translated, this gives CASSLSIAGGQETQYF.